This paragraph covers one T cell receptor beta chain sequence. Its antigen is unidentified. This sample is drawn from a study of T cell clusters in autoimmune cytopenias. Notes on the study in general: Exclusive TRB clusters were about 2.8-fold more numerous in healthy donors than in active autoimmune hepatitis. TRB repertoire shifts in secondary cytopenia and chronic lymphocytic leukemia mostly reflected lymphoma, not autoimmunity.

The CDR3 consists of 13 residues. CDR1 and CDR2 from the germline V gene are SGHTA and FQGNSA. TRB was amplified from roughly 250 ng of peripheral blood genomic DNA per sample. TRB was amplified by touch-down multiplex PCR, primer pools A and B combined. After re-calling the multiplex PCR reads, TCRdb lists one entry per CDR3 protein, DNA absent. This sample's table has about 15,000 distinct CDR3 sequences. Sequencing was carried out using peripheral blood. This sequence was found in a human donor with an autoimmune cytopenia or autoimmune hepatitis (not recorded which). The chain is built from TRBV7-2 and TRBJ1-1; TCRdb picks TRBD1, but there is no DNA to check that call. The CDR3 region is CASSSYRGAEAFF. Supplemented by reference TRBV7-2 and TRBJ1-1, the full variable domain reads GAGVSQSPSNKVTEKGKDVELRCDPISGHTALYWYRQSLGQGLEFLIYFQGNSAPDKSGLPSDRFSAERTGGSVSTLTIQRTQQEDSAVYLCASSSYRGAEAFFGQGTRLTVV.